These 24 T cell receptor beta chains originate from one sample sequenced in a study of T cell responses to AZD1222 COVID-19 vaccine. Profiled with immunoSEQ multiplex PCR; TCRdb holds only in-frame clones, not every one. The data contain 130,000 or so clones, around 94% of them singletons. The specimen comprised peripheral blood, sampled on day 0 of AZD1222 vaccination. The receptors come from an adult in good health.

CDR3 nucleotides: TGTGCCACCAGTGATTATACAGGATCTGAAGCTTTCTTT. It translates to CATSDYTGSEAFF. This chain links TRBV24-1 with TRBJ1-1; a possible D gene is TRBD1 (5 bases). The V and J ends lost 2 bases and 6 bases respectively, with 9 bases between them. The CDR3 has 13 residues. Germline CDR1 and CDR2: KGHDR and SFDVKD.

The chain links TRBV25-1 to TRBJ2-4; 9 bases align to TRBD1. V was clipped by 4 bases and J by 13 bases; unmatched bases: 8. The CDR3 runs 13 residues. Germline CDR1 reads MGHDK; CDR2 reads SYGVNS. The CDR3 DNA reads TGTGCCAGCAGTGGCGGGACAGGGCGTCTACAGTACTTC. Translation gives CASSGGTGRLQYF.

The gene calls are TRBV5-1 and TRBJ2-6; D might be TRBD1 or TRBD2, each matching 5 bases. Germline V gene lookup returns CDR1 SGHRS and CDR2 YFSETQ. The V end lost 4 bases, the J end lost 1 base, and 15 bases lay between the germline ends. The CDR3 totals 17 residues. CDR3 nucleotides: TGCGCCAGCAGCATATGGGACCTGGAGTCTGGGGCCAACGTCCTGACTTTC. Encoded protein: CASSIWDLESGANVLTF.

This chain connects TRBV28 to TRBJ2-5; possible D gene TRBD2, 6 bases. CDR3 length: 14 residues. Germline CDR1 MDHEN, CDR2 SYDVKM. Trimming stripped 5 bases from V and 3 bases from J, with 13 bases between. This chain's CDR3 is CASSPRGGEETQYF. The CDR3 bases are TGTGCCAGCAGTCCTCGGGGAGGCGAAGAGACCCAGTACTTC.

V and J are TRBV7-9 and TRBJ1-2, with D hard to call. Trimming stripped 4 bases from V and 7 bases from J, with 19 bases between. Germline values: CDR1 SEHNR, CDR2 FQNEAQ (reference sequence). The CDR3 covers 15 residues. As DNA, the CDR3 is TGTGCCAGCAGCTCAGGCCCCCCGAGGTACTCTGGCTACACCTTC. Protein product: CASSSGPPRYSGYTF.

This chain connects TRBV28 to TRBJ1-2; weak D call: TRBD1 (5 bases). The CDR3 has 14 residues. V lost 1 base to trimming and J lost 7 bases, with 13 bases between them. The germline CDR1 and CDR2 sequences are MDHEN and SYDVKM. As DNA, the CDR3 is TGTGCCAGCAGTTTATACGGCCAGGGAGCTGGCTACACCTTC. As protein: CASSLYGQGAGYTF.

The chain combines TRBV20-1 with TRBJ1-2; maybe TRBD1 (6 bases). CDR3 length: 13 residues. Germline lookup yields CDR1 DFQATT and CDR2 SNEGSKA (reference sequence). The V end was cut by 3 bases, the J end by 3 bases, with 11 bases between. The DNA of the CDR3 is TGCAGTGCTAGTCGGGGGCTGGACTATGGCTACACCTTC. Amino acid sequence: CSASRGLDYGYTF.

The rearrangement uses TRBV4-1 and TRBJ2-5, with a possible D match to TRBD2 (5 bases). V gave up 4 bases and J gave up 5 bases, with 14 bases separating them. Per germline, CDR1 MGHRA and CDR2 YSYEKL. The CDR3 runs 14 residues. In DNA form, the CDR3 reads TGCGCCAGCAGCCCCTCGGTAATAGCGGAGACCCAGTACTTC. Protein sequence: CASSPSVIAETQYF.

As to this clone: The same CDR3 can be traced to other DNA sequences in this sample. The chain employs TRBV19 and TRBJ2-2; 9 bases match TRBD2. This CDR3 is built from 15 residues. Per germline, CDR1 LNHDA and CDR2 SQIVND (reference sequence). Germline trimming cut 5 bases from V and 5 bases from J; bases unmatched to any gene: 6. CDR3 in DNA: TGTGCCAGTAGTGGATTAGCGGGAGTGACCGGGGAGCTGTTTTTT. It is translated as CASSGLAGVTGELFF.

The chain uses TRBV7-3 and TRBJ1-1; no clear D. The V end was cut by 2 bases, the J end by 3 bases, with 10 bases between. The CDR3 contains 14 residues. CDR1 is SGHTA, CDR2 FQGTGA, per germline. CDR3 region: CASSLVQADTEAFF. CDR3 in DNA: TGTGCCAGCAGCTTAGTCCAGGCCGACACTGAAGCTTTCTTT.

This chain connects TRBV5-6 to TRBJ1-6; 8 bases map to TRBD1. The CDR3 has 14 amino acids. V dropped 4 bases and J dropped 7; count of bases not matched to a gene: 4. In germline, CDR1 is SGHDT, CDR2 YYEEEE. In nucleotides, the CDR3 is TGTGCCAGCAGCCCGGGACAGGTGAATTCACCCCTCCACTTT. Encoded protein: CASSPGQVNSPLHF.

This rearrangement joins TRBV12-3 or TRBV12-4 to TRBJ2-3; tentatively, D is TRBD1 (6 bases). The V end lost 6 bases, the J end lost 5 bases, and 12 bases lay between the germline ends. CDR3 length equals 13 residues. For the CDR3, the DNA is TGTGCCAGCAGGATACAGGGTAAAGATACGCAGTATTTT. Its protein product is CASRIQGKDTQYF.

The CDR3: CASSNFRRLTEAFF. In nucleotides, the CDR3 is TGTGCCAGCAGCAACTTTAGAAGGCTCACTGAAGCTTTCTTT. This chain connects TRBV28 to TRBJ1-1; D call uncertain. Between the trimmed V and J ends, which lost 6 bases and 4 bases, there was a span of 15 bases. The CDR3 has 14 amino acids. Germline V gives CDR1 MDHEN, CDR2 SYDVKM.

V and J are TRBV18 and TRBJ1-1; D perhaps matches TRBD1 (5 bases). CDR3 length: 18 amino acids. Trimming took off 2 bases at V and 4 bases at J, with 23 bases between the two ends. Per germline, CDR1 KGHSH and CDR2 LQKENI. The CDR3 is CASSPIGQTTWGVTEAFF. In DNA, the CDR3 is TGTGCCAGCTCACCAATAGGGCAGACTACATGGGGGGTCACTGAAGCTTTCTTT.

This clone was seen only once. The chain is built from TRBV3-1 (or the pseudogene TRBV3-2) and TRBJ2-1, with a weak D call TRBD2 (6 bases). Germline V CDR1 and CDR2: LGHDT, YNNKEL (reference sequence). Trimming removed 0 bases at V and 2 bases at J, with 11 bases between. The CDR3 covers 16 residues. The CDR3 DNA reads TGTGCCAGCAGCCAAGATGGGCGGGGCCCCTACAATGAGCAGTTCTTC. Translating it yields CASSQDGRGPYNEQFF.

V and J are TRBV5-8 and TRBJ1-1; TRBD1 is a possible D gene (5 bases). Per germline, CDR1 SGHTS and CDR2 YDEGEE. Trimming removed 4 bases at V and 6 bases at J, with 10 bases between. The CDR3 loop spans 12 amino acids. The CDR3 DNA is TGTGCCAGCAGCCCAGGGAGGGCTGAAGCTTTCTTT. Translating it yields CASSPGRAEAFF.

The J gene is TRBJ1-5, the V gene TRBV28; possibly TRBD1 for D (5 bases). The germline V gene encodes CDR1 MDHEN and CDR2 SYDVKM. V lost 5 bases and J lost 3, with 17 bases in between. There are 16 residues in the CDR3. CDR3 in amino acids: CASSKRGPTLNQPQHF. DNA of the CDR3: TGTGCCAGCAGTAAAAGGGGACCCACCCTCAATCAGCCCCAGCATTTT.

The chain combines TRBV6-2 or TRBV6-3 with TRBJ1-5, with a weak D call TRBD1 (6 bases). The germline V gene has CDR1 MNHEY and CDR2 SVGEGT. Trimming removed 2 bases at V and 5 bases at J, with 16 bases between. The CDR3 totals 16 residues. The CDR3 sequence: CASSYRGNRADQPQHF. The CDR3 DNA follows: TGTGCCAGCAGTTACAGAGGGAACAGGGCGGATCAGCCCCAGCATTTT.

The rearrangement joins TRBV5-1 to TRBJ1-3; TRBD1 is a possible D gene (6 bases). The germline V and J ends were trimmed by 3 bases and 0 bases, with 10 bases remaining between them. CDR1 and CDR2 from the germline V gene are SGHRS and YFSETQ. This CDR3 spans 15 amino acids. The CDR3 region is CASSSTGSSGNTIYF. CDR3 bases: TGCGCCAGCAGCTCCACAGGGAGCTCTGGAAACACCATATATTTT.

V and J are TRBV6-5 and TRBJ2-7; 13 bases match TRBD2. Unmatched junction bases numbered 1, after V lost 0 bases and J lost 5 bases. Germline CDR1 is MNHEY and CDR2 is SVGAGI. The CDR3 sequence is 15 residues long. The CDR3 nucleotides are TGTGCCAGCAGTTACTCAACTAGCGGGAGGGACGAGCAGTACTTC. Protein product: CASSYSTSGRDEQYF.

This clone was recorded only once. The chain couples TRBV7-3 to TRBJ1-3, with D unresolved. The germline CDR1 and CDR2 sequences are SGHTA and FQGTGA. There are 16 residues in the CDR3. V shed 2 bases and J shed 0 bases, with 11 bases lying between them. CDR3 DNA sequence: TGTGCCAGCAGCTTAGGAGGCCCGAGCTCTGGAAACACCATATATTTT. Residues: CASSLGGPSSGNTIYF. Full variable domain (remainder filled in from reference TRBV7-3 and TRBJ1-3): GAGVSQTPSNKVTEKGKYVELRCDPISGHTALYWYRQSLGQGPEFLIYFQGTGAADDSGLPNDRFFAVRPEGSVSTLKIQRTERGDSAVYLCASSLGGPSSGNTIYFGEGSWLTVV.

The chain couples TRBV7-3 to TRBJ2-1; 8 bases line up with TRBD2. Losses at the gene ends were 2 bases for V and 2 bases for J; bases not matched to a gene: 5. The germline gives CDR1 SGHTA, CDR2 FQGTGA. The length of the CDR3 is 16 residues. The CDR3 loop is CASSLDSSGPYNEQFF. CDR3 DNA sequence: TGTGCCAGCAGCTTAGATTCTAGCGGGCCCTACAATGAGCAGTTCTTC.

This rearrangement joins TRBV2 to TRBJ2-3; TRBD2 aligns across 11 bases. Germline lookup yields CDR1 SNHLY and CDR2 FYNNEI. The CDR3 length is 15 residues. The V and J ends lost 6 bases and 2 bases, in that order; junction bases with no gene match: 4. The CDR3 here is CASRGTSGTTDTQYF. The CDR3 bases are TGTGCCAGCAGAGGGACTAGCGGAACCACAGATACGCAGTATTTT.

This rearrangement joins TRBV27 to TRBJ1-5; no clear D gene. Deletions cut 4 bases from V and 7 bases from J, with 11 bases between. Germline assignment: CDR1 MNHEY and CDR2 SMNVEV (reference sequence). The length of the CDR3 is 13 residues. The CDR3 bases are TGTGCCAGCAGTTCAGATAGCAGGCAGCCCCAGCATTTT. It encodes CASSSDSRQPQHF.